Below are 22 T cell receptor beta chains sequenced from a single sample in a study of neoadjuvant nivolumab and ipilimumab in lung cancer. TCRdb's table, derived via immunoSEQ multiplex PCR, lists solely in-frame clones and lacks some. The table records tens of thousands of clones, around 80% of them present only once. The material was peripheral blood, obtained before neoadjuvant nivolumab, alone or with ipilimumab. The receptor source for this set is an adult with non-small cell lung cancer.

The genes are TRBV11-3 and TRBJ2-1, with 11 bases lining up with TRBD2. CDR3 size: 15 residues. The V gene's germline CDR1 is SGHNT and CDR2 YENEEA. Unmatched junction bases numbered 7, after V lost 4 bases and J lost 8 bases. CDR3 bases: TGTGCCAGCAGCTACGGACTAGCGGGTAGCGATGAGCAGTTCTTC. Translated: CASSYGLAGSDEQFF.

The chain links TRBV10-3 to TRBJ1-4; 10 bases are a match to TRBD1. Trimming took 3 bases from V and 8 from J; bases not matched to a gene: 9. Germline V lookup: CDR1 ENHRY, CDR2 SYGVKD. CDR3 length equals 16 residues. The CDR3 spells CAISDPGTGEGEKLFF. CDR3 bases: TGTGCCATCAGTGATCCCGGGACAGGGGAGGGCGAAAAACTGTTTTTT.

The chain uses TRBV18 and TRBJ2-3, with D tentatively TRBD2 (5 bases). The CDR3 has 15 amino acids. V shed 6 bases and J shed 4 bases, with 17 bases lying between them. CDR1 is KGHSH and CDR2 is LQKENI in the germline V gene. The CDR3 sequence is CASSPLTREPDTQYF. Here the CDR3 DNA reads TGTGCCAGCTCCCCTTTAACTAGGGAGCCAGATACGCAGTATTTT.

The genes are TRBV4-1 and TRBJ2-2; 15 nucleotides line up with TRBD2. Germline lookup yields CDR1 MGHRA and CDR2 YSYEKL. V lost 4 bases and J lost 3; bases outside the gene matches: 6. CDR3 size: 18 residues. The CDR3 DNA follows: TGCGCCAGCAGCCGGGGACTAGCGGGGGGCCACGACACCGGGGAGCTGTTTTTT. It encodes CASSRGLAGGHDTGELFF.

The V call is TRBV15, the J call TRBJ2-5, with D uncertain. The V end lost 4 bases, the J end lost 4 bases, and 16 bases lay between the germline ends. Per the germline V gene, CDR1 is LNHNV and CDR2 is YYDKDF (reference sequence). The CDR3 totals 15 residues. CDR3 sequence (DNA): TGTGCCACCAGCAATACGGGCAGGCATCGAGAGACCCAGTACTTC. Translated, it gives CATSNTGRHRETQYF.

This chain connects TRBV7-9 to TRBJ1-5; possibly TRBD1 for D (6 bases). Per the germline V gene, CDR1 is SEHNR and CDR2 is FQNEAQ (reference sequence). Deletions cut 5 bases from V and 3 bases from J, with 14 bases between. This CDR3 has 15 residues. The CDR3, as DNA: TGTGCCAGCAGCCAGGGGCGTCGTCCCAATCAGCCCCAGCATTTT. Encoded protein: CASSQGRRPNQPQHF.

This chain joins TRBV7-2 and TRBJ2-2, with D perhaps TRBD1 (5 bases). The V gene's germline CDR1 is SGHTA and CDR2 FQGNSA. The CDR3 contains 15 residues. V dropped 5 bases and J dropped 1 base, with 11 bases sitting between them. In DNA, the CDR3 is TGTGCCAGCAGCCCTCGCACAGGGAACACCGGGGAGCTGTTTTTT. Its translation is CASSPRTGNTGELFF.

The V gene is TRBV10-1, the J gene TRBJ2-1; D uncertain. Trimming stripped 6 bases from V and 4 bases from J, with 10 bases between. Germline V gene data show CDR1 as WNHNN and CDR2 as SYGVQD (reference sequence). The CDR3 has 13 residues. The CDR3: CASRPLVYNEQFF. In DNA form, the CDR3 reads TGCGCCAGCAGGCCTCTCGTTTACAATGAGCAGTTCTTC.

This rearrangement joins TRBV7-2 to TRBJ2-3; D is perhaps TRBD1 or TRBD2 (5 bases each). This CDR3 has 16 amino acids. Germline V gene sequence: CDR1 SGHTA, CDR2 FQGNSA. Trimming removed 6 bases from V and 0 bases from J, with 16 bases in between. This CDR3 is CASRSGLQYSTDTQYF. The CDR3, as DNA: TGTGCCAGCAGATCGGGGCTACAATATAGCACAGATACGCAGTATTTT.

The chain couples TRBV5-1 to TRBJ2-7; possible D gene TRBD2, 6 bases. Trimming removed 4 bases at V and 2 bases at J, with 19 bases between. The CDR3 spans 16 residues. CDR1 is SGHRS and CDR2 is YFSETQ in the germline V gene. CDR3 region: CASSHPLEGRTYEQYF. The CDR3, as DNA: TGCGCCAGCAGCCACCCCCTGGAGGGGAGGACCTACGAGCAGTACTTC.

This chain connects TRBV15 to TRBJ1-1; TRBD1 aligns across 7 bases. The V gene end was trimmed by 0 bases and the J gene end by 1 base; junction bases not matched to a gene: 8. Germline V gene sequence: CDR1 LNHNV, CDR2 YYDKDF (reference sequence). CDR3 length: 17 amino acids. CDR3 sequence: CATSRDTARGPNTEAFF. CDR3 bases: TGTGCCACCAGCAGAGACACCGCGAGGGGGCCGAACACTGAAGCTTTCTTT. Variable domain in full (rest from reference TRBV15 and TRBJ1-1): DAMVIQNPRYQVTQFGKPVTLSCSQTLNHNVMYWYQQKSSQAPKLLFHYYDKDFNNEADTPDNFQSRRPNTSFCFLDIRSPGLGDTAMYLCATSRDTARGPNTEAFFGQGTRLTVV.

This sequence joins TRBV18 and TRBJ1-1; possible D gene TRBD1, 6 bases. The germline CDR1 and CDR2 sequences are KGHSH and LQKENI. This CDR3 has 15 residues. V lost 2 bases and J 2 bases, leaving 12 bases between the germline ends. CDR3 loop: CASSPSGQLNTEAFF. CDR3 nucleotide sequence: TGTGCCAGCTCACCATCCGGACAGCTAAACACTGAAGCTTTCTTT.

This clone was seen more than once but under ten times. V usage is TRBV5-6 and J usage is TRBJ2-7; TRBD1 matches 9 bases. V dropped 4 bases and J dropped 4; count of bases not matched to a gene: 6. Germline V lookup: CDR1 SGHDT, CDR2 YYEEEE. This CDR3 has 14 amino acids. This CDR3 is CASSPGQGIYEQYF. CDR3 nucleotide sequence: TGTGCCAGCAGCCCCGGACAGGGGATTTACGAGCAGTACTTC.

For this clone: At the DNA level, this CDR3 is encoded by other sequences in the same sample as well. The chain carries TRBV29-1 and TRBJ1-5; D is uncertain. V was pared by 5 bases and J by 1 base, with 6 bases between. This CDR3 has 12 residues. CDR1 SQVTM and CDR2 ANQGSEA come from the germline V gene. Here the CDR3 reads CSVRESNQPQHF. DNA of the CDR3: TGCAGCGTTAGGGAGAGCAATCAGCCCCAGCATTTT.

This clone was seen more than once but under ten times. The chain recombines TRBV4-3 with TRBJ1-6; D not resolved. The CDR3 has 15 amino acids. Trimming shortened V by 1 base and J by 6 bases, and 10 bases separated the two germline ends. Germline V gene data show CDR1 as LGHNA and CDR2 as YSLEER. CDR3: CASSQGNSFNSPLHF. In DNA, the CDR3 is TGCGCCAGCAGCCAAGGGAACAGCTTTAATTCACCCCTCCACTTT.

The CDR3 DNA follows: TGCGCCAGCAGCCAAGATCGGGGGGCAGGGGGAGAGACCCAGTACTTC. Translation: CASSQDRGAGGETQYF. V gene TRBV4-1 combines with J gene TRBJ2-5; D may be TRBD1 or TRBD2 (7 bases each). V was cut by 0 bases and J by 4 bases, with 15 bases left in between. There are 16 residues in the CDR3. The V gene's germline CDR1 is MGHRA and CDR2 YSYEKL.

V is TRBV15 and J is TRBJ2-5; D is undetermined. CDR1 and CDR2 (germline): LNHNV, YYDKDF (reference sequence). This CDR3 has 14 residues. Deletions cut 3 bases from V and 0 bases from J, with 8 bases between. The CDR3 DNA is TGTGCCACCAGCAGCGGTGGTTACCAAGAGACCCAGTACTTC. Translation: CATSSGGYQETQYF. The whole variable domain, filled in from reference TRBV15 and TRBJ2-5, reads DAMVIQNPRYQVTQFGKPVTLSCSQTLNHNVMYWYQQKSSQAPKLLFHYYDKDFNNEADTPDNFQSRRPNTSFCFLDIRSPGLGDTAMYLCATSSGGYQETQYFGPGTRLLVL.

This clone was seen a few times. This rearrangement joins TRBV7-3 to TRBJ1-6; 9 nucleotides line up with TRBD1. The V segment lost 5 bases and the J segment 7 bases; nucleotides outside the gene matches: 6. The CDR3 is 15 amino acids. The germline CDR1 and CDR2 sequences are SGHTA and FQGTGA. CDR3 in amino acids: CASSQGDRENSPLHF. The DNA of the CDR3 is TGTGCCAGCAGCCAGGGGGACAGGGAAAATTCACCCCTCCACTTT.

A single count supports this clone. The genes are TRBV7-2 and TRBJ2-1; D may be TRBD1 (5 bases). This CDR3 is built from 13 residues. V was clipped by 4 bases and J by 6 bases, with 10 bases between them. The V gene's germline CDR1 is SGHTA and CDR2 FQGNSA. CDR3 loop: CASSSIGVNEQFF. As DNA, the CDR3 is TGTGCCAGCAGCTCAATAGGGGTCAATGAGCAGTTCTTC.

This rearrangement joins TRBV6-1 to TRBJ1-2; 7 nucleotides line up with TRBD1. The CDR3 contains 14 residues. J gave up 4 bases and V 7 bases, and 9 bases lay outside the gene matches. Per the germline V gene, CDR1 is MNHNS and CDR2 is SASEGT. In DNA form, the CDR3 reads TGTGCCAGCACCCCACGGTGGGACAGCTATGGCTACACCTTC. Residues: CASTPRWDSYGYTF.

The genes are TRBV7-8 and TRBJ2-3; TRBD1 or TRBD2 may be the D gene (5 bases each). Trimming took off 0 bases at V and 3 bases at J, with 25 bases between the two ends. The V gene's germline CDR1 is SGHVS and CDR2 FQNEAQ. The CDR3 has 20 amino acids. CDR3 nucleotide sequence: TGTGCCAGCAGCTTAGCGAACCCGGGGCCGCTAGACGGAGGAACAGATACGCAGTATTTT. It is translated as CASSLANPGPLDGGTDTQYF.

J is TRBJ1-4 and V is TRBV6-5, with TRBD1 identical over 8 bases. CDR3 length equals 15 residues. V dropped 6 bases and J dropped 8; count of bases not matched to a gene: 11. Per the germline V gene, CDR1 is MNHEY and CDR2 is SVGAGI. The CDR3 region has the DNA TGTGCCAGCAGGTTGTACCAGGGGGCAGTGGAAAAACTGTTTTTT. Protein product: CASRLYQGAVEKLFF.